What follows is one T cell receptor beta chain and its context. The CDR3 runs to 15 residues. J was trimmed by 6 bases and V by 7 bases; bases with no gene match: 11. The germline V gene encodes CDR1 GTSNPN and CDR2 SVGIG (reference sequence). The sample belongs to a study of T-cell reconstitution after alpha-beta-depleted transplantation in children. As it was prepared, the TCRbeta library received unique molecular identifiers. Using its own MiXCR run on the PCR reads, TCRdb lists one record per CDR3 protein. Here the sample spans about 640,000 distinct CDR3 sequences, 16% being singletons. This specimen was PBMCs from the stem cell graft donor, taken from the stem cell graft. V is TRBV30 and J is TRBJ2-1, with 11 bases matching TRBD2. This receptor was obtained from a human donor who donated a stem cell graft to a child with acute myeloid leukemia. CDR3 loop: CAFRYGTSGLNEQFF. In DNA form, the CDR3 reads TGTGCCTTTCGGTACGGGACTAGCGGACTCAATGAGCAGTTCTTC.